One T cell receptor beta chain is described in this entry. TCR beta library input comprised roughly 2 micrograms of genomic DNA from cryopreserved PBMCs. The data were taken from a study of cytotoxic CD8 clonotypes in ibrutinib-treated CLL. Study-wide background: Across the patients, some ten were relapsed/refractory, roughly 15 treatment-naive and approximately 17 IGHV unmutated. A median roughly 11 months of treatment, range 6 to 36, preceded the collection of response samples.

Trimming removed 3 bases from V and 4 bases from J, with 13 bases in between. CDR3 size: 15 residues. Germline CDR1 and CDR2: LNHNV and YYDKDF (reference sequence). The assay was immunoSEQ multiplex PCR, and TCRdb's table has in-frame clones only and misses some. There are a few hundred thousand clones in the sample; under 75% occur only once, and 15% lies in the top ten. The TCR comes from a human donor with chronic lymphocytic leukemia. The sample in question was PBMCs, obtained after 24 months of ibrutinib treatment. The gene calls are TRBV15 and TRBJ2-1, with D perhaps assigned TRBD1 or TRBD2 (5 bases each). CDR3 in amino acids: CATSRAYEGYNEQFF. The CDR3 DNA follows: TGTGCCACCAGCAGGGCTTACGAGGGGTACAATGAGCAGTTCTTC. Based on the CDR3 plus reference TRBV15 and TRBJ2-1, the full variable domain is DAMVIQNPRYQVTQFGKPVTLSCSQTLNHNVMYWYQQKSSQAPKLLFHYYDKDFNNEADTPDNFQSRRPNTSFCFLDIRSPGLGDTAMYLCATSRAYEGYNEQFFGPGTRLTVL.